This paragraph covers one T cell receptor (beta chain) sequence. The antigen is not known. The germline V gene encodes CDR1 SEHNR and CDR2 FQNEAQ (reference sequence). With V trimmed by 4 bases and J by 2 bases, 7 bases remained unmatched. The CDR3 is made up of 15 amino acids. TCRdb re-called the reads with MiXCR, one entry per CDR3 protein. The sample holds hundreds of thousands of distinct CDR3 sequences, about a third seen once. This entry belongs to a study of T cell repertoires in cytomegalovirus infection. The source material was cultured CD8+ T cells from PBMCs, sampled from culture after CMV antigen stimulation. The origin of this receptor is a human donor in good health (CMV status not recorded). Some clones in this sample may be carry-over from other donors' samples. J is TRBJ2-5 and V is TRBV7-9; 7 bases are shared with TRBD1. The CDR3 DNA reads as TGTGCCAGCAGCTCCAGAACGGGACAGCAAGAGACCCAGTACTTC. Its translation: CASSSRTGQQETQYF.